The clone carrying this TCR beta chain occurred a few times. As yet, its antigen is unknown. In TCRdb, the RACE reads were re-called with MiXCR into one record per CDR3 protein. Here the sample spans a few hundred thousand distinct CDR3 sequences, over 5% being singletons. CDR1 SGHAT and CDR2 FQNNGV come from the germline V gene. Trimming took off 0 bases at V and 6 bases at J, with 15 bases between the two ends. The CDR3 is made up of 17 amino acids. The entry originates in a study of human T cells and chemical hapten exposure. Study as a whole: Patch testing placed 0.01% DPC on the upper back, with readings at 6 days.

Documented time point: pre-sensitization, week 0. This sample's treatment: therapeutic diphenylcyclopropenone sensitization with weekly scalp DPC. Those who donated were patients with alopecia, 18 to 70 years of age, and suitable for DPC. Study-wide results and caveats: TCRs above 1 in 1000 frequency did not change with DPC sensitization.

The chain joins TRBV11-2 to TRBJ1-6, with D maybe TRBD1 (5 bases). The specimen comprised whole blood, sampled in connection with sensitization to the hapten diphenylcyclopropenone (DPC). This sequence originates from a woman in her late teens or twenties with alopecia areata. Some clones in this sample may be carry-over from other donors' samples. The CDR3 region has the DNA TGTGCCAGCAGCTTAGATCCCCGGGGGACTGGTAATTCACCCCTCCACTTT. Protein product: CASSLDPRGTGNSPLHF.